The 13 T cell receptor beta chains below all came from one sample that was sequenced in a study of cytomegalovirus exposure and HLA in healthy donors. 13 Jbeta primers and 60 Vbeta primers were used for the PCR. Produced via immunoSEQ multiplex PCR; TCRdb's table is partial and in-frame only. The sample lists approximately 82,000 clones, about 79% occurring once. The specimen was PBMCs. These receptor sequences come from a middle-aged man in good health and CMV-seronegative.

This clone was observed once. The chain joins TRBV19 to TRBJ2-1; 10 bases align to TRBD2. The J segment lost 6 bases and the V segment lost 9 bases, leaving 5 bases of the junction unmatched. CDR1 is LNHDA, CDR2 SQIVND, per germline (reference sequence). The CDR3 runs 13 residues. The CDR3 reads CASQREGRNEQFF. In nucleotides, the CDR3 is TGTGCCAGCCAGCGGGAGGGTCGCAATGAGCAGTTCTTC. The full variable domain, in which reference TRBV19 and TRBJ2-1 provide the parts outside the CDR3, is DGGITQSPKYLFRKEGQNVTLSCEQNLNHDAMYWYRQDPGQGLRLIYYSQIVNDFQKGDIAEGYSVSREKKESFPLTVTSAQKNPTAFYLCASQREGRNEQFFGPGTRLTVL.

This chain uses TRBV4-1 with TRBJ2-7, with TRBD2 identical over 7 bases. Germline V gives CDR1 MGHRA, CDR2 YSYEKL. CDR3 length: 18 amino acids. The V and J ends lost 4 bases and 1 base, in that order; junction bases with no gene match: 16. DNA of the CDR3: TGCGCCAGCAGCCCTGGAGGGATAGCCGGGAGGAGGTCCTACGAGCAGTACTTC. Protein: CASSPGGIAGRRSYEQYF.

J is TRBJ2-1 and V is TRBV5-1, with D tentatively TRBD1 (6 bases). Germline CDR1 is SGHRS and CDR2 is YFSETQ. The length of the CDR3 is 15 residues. The ends were cut back, 1 base at V and 2 bases at J, with 10 bases in the middle. Written as DNA, the CDR3 is TGCGCCAGCAGCTTGAGGGACAACACCTACAATGAGCAGTTCTTC. Translation: CASSLRDNTYNEQFF. The entire variable domain, with the rest obtained from reference TRBV5-1 and TRBJ2-1, is as follows: KAGVTQTPRYLIKTRGQQVTLSCSPISGHRSVSWYQQTPGQGLQFLFEYFSETQRNKGNFPGRFSGRQFSNSRSEMNVSTLELGDSALYLCASSLRDNTYNEQFFGPGTRLTVL.

V usage is TRBV28 and J usage is TRBJ2-7; tentative D call: TRBD1 (6 bases). Germline CDR1 and CDR2: MDHEN and SYDVKM. CDR3 size: 14 residues. Trimming removed 4 bases at V and 2 bases at J, with 12 bases between. As DNA, the CDR3 is TGTGCCAGCAGTTCCCAGGGGCTTACCTACGAGCAGTACTTC. It translates to CASSSQGLTYEQYF. The complete variable domain, with remaining parts taken from reference TRBV28 and TRBJ2-7, reads DVKVTQSSRYLVKRTGEKVFLECVQDMDHENMFWYRQDPGLGLRLIYFSYDVKMKEKGDIPEGYSVSREKKERFSLILESASTNQTSMYLCASSSQGLTYEQYFGPGTRLTVT.

Notes on this clone: The junction and the germline gene differ at one end; a read error may be behind it. The CDR3 is CASRGGQGTVF. The CDR3 bases are TGTGCCAGCAGGGGTGGACAGGGGACAGTGTTT. The V call is TRBV28, the J call TRBJ1-1; 9 bases are a match to TRBD1. CDR1 and CDR2 from the germline V gene are MDHEN and SYDVKM. This CDR3 is built from 11 residues.

The CDR3 sequence: CASSPQKGGETQYF. DNA for the CDR3: TGTGCCAGTAGCCCCCAGAAGGGCGGGGAGACCCAGTACTTC. This rearrangement joins TRBV19 to TRBJ2-5; D possibly corresponds to TRBD2 (5 bases). V lost 6 bases and J lost 5, with 16 bases in between. Germline CDR1 LNHDA, CDR2 SQIVND (reference sequence). CDR3 size: 14 residues.

The V call is TRBV28, the J call TRBJ1-5; D is possibly TRBD1 (5 bases). The CDR3 totals 14 residues. The germline V and J ends were trimmed by 4 bases and 4 bases, with 11 bases remaining between them. Germline values: CDR1 MDHEN, CDR2 SYDVKM. CDR3 in DNA: TGTGCCAGCAGTTACGACAGCACAAATCAGCCCCAGCATTTT. Translation gives CASSYDSTNQPQHF.

The chain combines TRBV7-6 with TRBJ2-5; 7 positions agree with TRBD2. Trimming cost V 3 bases and J 7 bases; bases outside gene matches: 2. Germline CDR1 and CDR2: SGHVS and FNYEAQ. The length of the CDR3 is 12 residues. CDR3 nucleotides: TGTGCCAGCAGCTTGGCGGGAGCGACCCAGTACTTC. This codes for CASSLAGATQYF.

Comments on this clone: A read error may account for a junction end that differs from germline. V usage is TRBV7-7 and J usage is TRBJ2-2, with D possibly matching TRBD1 (6 bases). Per the germline V gene, CDR1 is SSHAT and CDR2 is FNYEAQ (reference sequence). The CDR3 extends over 16 amino acids. CDR3 loop: CASSLVRGSGTGELFF. The CDR3 DNA is TGTGCTAGCAGCTTAGTAAGGGGGAGCGGCACCGGGGAGCTGTTTTTT.

The chain uses TRBV5-1 and TRBJ2-1; D uncertain. Trimming shortened V by 1 base and J by 0 bases, and 11 bases separated the two germline ends. The germline gives CDR1 SGHRS, CDR2 YFSETQ. This CDR3 is built from 16 residues. CDR3 coding DNA: TGCGCCAGCAGCTTGCGCGGCGGTAGCTCCTACAATGAGCAGTTCTTC. As protein: CASSLRGGSSYNEQFF.

This sequence joins TRBV5-5 and TRBJ2-7; TRBD2 matches 8 bases. The junction had 2 bases not matched to a gene; V was cut back by 1 base and J by 2 bases. There are 14 residues in the CDR3. In germline, CDR1 is SGHKS, CDR2 YYEKEE (reference sequence). In nucleotides, the CDR3 is TGTGCCAGCAGCTTGATCGGGAGGGCCTACGAGCAGTACTTC. Amino acids: CASSLIGRAYEQYF.

This chain links TRBV29-1 with TRBJ2-3, with TRBD2 as a possible D gene (6 bases). This CDR3 is built from 14 residues. V shed 3 bases and J shed 9 bases, with 19 bases lying between them. Germline CDR1 SQVTM, CDR2 ANQGSEA. Here the CDR3 reads CSVDNSGSRGTQYF. For the CDR3, the DNA is TGCAGCGTTGATAATAGCGGCAGCCGCGGGACGCAGTATTTT.

The chain carries TRBV15 and TRBJ2-7; the D is unclear. This CDR3 has 13 amino acids. Trimming stripped 3 bases from V and 7 bases from J, with 13 bases between. CDR1 and CDR2 from the germline V gene are LNHNV and YYDKDF (reference sequence). This chain's CDR3 is CATSSTVLREQYF. Written as DNA, the CDR3 is TGTGCCACCAGCAGTACGGTTCTTCGGGAGCAGTACTTC.